This T cell receptor beta chain stems from a study of shared clonotypes between healthy human individuals. In the CD4+ fraction, cells were divided into CD45RA+ naive and CD45RA-negative memory subsets. CDR1 MNHNS and CDR2 SASEGT come from the germline V gene. The CDR3 covers 17 residues. V lost 1 base and J lost 0, with 16 bases in between. Produced via immunoSEQ multiplex PCR; TCRdb's table is partial and in-frame only. The sample lists 2 million to 2.5 million clones; approximately 96% were seen once. Study-level results: Shared clonotypes across all four donors exceeded non-shared ones in generation probability.

With regard to this clone: As yet, its antigen is unknown.

This TCR derives from a man between 18 and 29 years old in good health. This chain links TRBV6-1 with TRBJ2-7; a possible D gene is TRBD1 (5 bases). What was sequenced was naive CD4+ T cells sorted from blood. The subset was: CD45RA+ positively selected. For the CDR3, the DNA is TGTGCCAGCAGTGAAGTGGGTGGCCAGGGCCCCTCCTACGAGCAGTACTTC. Its translation is CASSEVGGQGPSYEQYF.